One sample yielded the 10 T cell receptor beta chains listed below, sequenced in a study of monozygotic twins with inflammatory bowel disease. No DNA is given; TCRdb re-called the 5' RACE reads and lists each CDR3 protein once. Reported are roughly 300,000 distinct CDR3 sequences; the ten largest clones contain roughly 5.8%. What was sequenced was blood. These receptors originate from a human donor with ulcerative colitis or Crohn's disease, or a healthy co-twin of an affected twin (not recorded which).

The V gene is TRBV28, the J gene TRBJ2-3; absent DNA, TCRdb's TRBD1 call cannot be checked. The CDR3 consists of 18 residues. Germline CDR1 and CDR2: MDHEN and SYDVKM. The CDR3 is CASSLTGTLGVSTDTQYF.

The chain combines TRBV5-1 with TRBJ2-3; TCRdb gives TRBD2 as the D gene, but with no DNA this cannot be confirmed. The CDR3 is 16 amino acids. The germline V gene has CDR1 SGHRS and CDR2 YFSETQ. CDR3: CASSSLAGGNTDTQYF.

The CDR3 here is CASSSIITSGLAGAGDYNEQFF. The chain uses TRBV7-1 and TRBJ2-1; TCRdb's D gene call, TRBD2, goes unchecked for lack of DNA. TRBV7-1 is filed as an ORF, its function uncertain. The CDR3 has 22 amino acids.

The CDR3 region is CASSLSSLRSPLHF. V usage is TRBV27 and J usage is TRBJ1-6. CDR1 is MNHEY and CDR2 is SMNVEV in the germline V gene (reference sequence). The CDR3 runs 14 residues.

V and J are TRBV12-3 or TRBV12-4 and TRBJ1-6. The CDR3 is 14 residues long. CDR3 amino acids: CASAGGIPNSPLHF.

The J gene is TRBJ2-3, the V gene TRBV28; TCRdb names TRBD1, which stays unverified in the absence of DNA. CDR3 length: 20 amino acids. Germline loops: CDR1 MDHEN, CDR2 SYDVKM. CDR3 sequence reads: CASSLCLTGQELLSTDTQYF.

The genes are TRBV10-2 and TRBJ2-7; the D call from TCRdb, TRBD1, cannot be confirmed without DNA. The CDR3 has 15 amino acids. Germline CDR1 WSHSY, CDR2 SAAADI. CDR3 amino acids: CASSVRTGKQYEQYF.

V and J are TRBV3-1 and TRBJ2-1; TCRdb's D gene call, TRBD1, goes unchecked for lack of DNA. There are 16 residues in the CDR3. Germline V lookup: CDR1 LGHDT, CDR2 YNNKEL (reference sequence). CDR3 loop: CASSTVRGASYNEQFF.

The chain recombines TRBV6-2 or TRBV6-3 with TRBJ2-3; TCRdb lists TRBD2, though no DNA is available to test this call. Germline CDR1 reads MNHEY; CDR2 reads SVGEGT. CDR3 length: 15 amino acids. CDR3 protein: CASSLPGGPTDTQYF.

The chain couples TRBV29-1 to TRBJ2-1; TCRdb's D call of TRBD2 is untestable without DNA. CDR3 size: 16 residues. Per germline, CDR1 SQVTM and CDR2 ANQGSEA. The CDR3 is CSVPLGLAGIVNEQFF.